Detailed here is one T cell receptor beta chain. The data were obtained in a study of blood T cell repertoires in COVID-19. V gave up 3 bases and J gave up 8 bases; unmatched junction bases: 14. The CDR3 runs to 17 residues. Germline assignment: CDR1 SGHRS and CDR2 YFSETQ. Measured with immunoSEQ multiplex PCR; TCRdb has only the in-frame clones, and not every one. The data show a few hundred thousand clones, with approximately 77% seen just once and about 3.6% held by the top ten. V gene TRBV5-1 combines with J gene TRBJ2-1, with 10 bases lining up with TRBD2. Sequences were obtained from peripheral blood. The receptor's source is a woman aged 80 or over with acute or convalescent COVID-19. The CDR3 sequence: CASSSNVPSGGNHEQFF. As DNA, the CDR3 is TGCGCCAGCAGCTCCAACGTGCCTAGCGGGGGTAACCATGAGCAGTTCTTC.